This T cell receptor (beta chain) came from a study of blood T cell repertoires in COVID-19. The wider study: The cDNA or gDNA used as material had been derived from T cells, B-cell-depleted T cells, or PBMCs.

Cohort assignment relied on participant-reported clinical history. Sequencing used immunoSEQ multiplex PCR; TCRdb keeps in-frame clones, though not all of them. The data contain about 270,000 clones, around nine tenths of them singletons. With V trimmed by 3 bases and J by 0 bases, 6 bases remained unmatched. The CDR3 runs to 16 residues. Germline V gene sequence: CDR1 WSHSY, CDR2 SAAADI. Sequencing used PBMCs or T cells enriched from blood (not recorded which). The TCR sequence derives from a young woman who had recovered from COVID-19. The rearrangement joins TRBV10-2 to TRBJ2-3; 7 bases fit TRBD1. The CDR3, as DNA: TGCGCCAGCAGTGACCGGACAGGTACTAGCACAGATACGCAGTATTTT. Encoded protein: CASSDRTGTSTDTQYF.